The table lists the clone carrying this T cell receptor beta chain with many counts. Cohort 3 donors counted as recovered after two negative PCRs, clearance, or resolved symptoms. The data were taken from a study of blood T cell repertoires in COVID-19. Assay used: immunoSEQ multiplex PCR; TCRdb lists only in-frame clones, some missing. Among approximately 130,000 clones listed, about four fifths were seen once. The CDR3 covers 15 residues. Germline CDR1 and CDR2: MNHEY and SVGAGI. The V segment lost 5 bases and the J segment 2 bases; nucleotides outside the gene matches: 8. Sequencing input: PBMCs or T cells enriched from blood (not recorded which). J is TRBJ1-2 and V is TRBV6-5; 7 bases line up with TRBD1. This TCR was sampled from a man in his thirties or forties who had recovered from COVID-19. The CDR3 here is CASSTTGKGNYGYTF. In DNA form, the CDR3 reads TGTGCCAGCAGTACGACAGGGAAGGGGAACTATGGCTACACCTTC.